The rows below give T cell receptor beta chains drawn from one sample of a study of blood T cells in healthy people across ages. One entry per CDR3 protein results from TCRdb running MiXCR on the 5' RACE reads. The data contain 1.5 million to 2 million distinct CDR3 sequences, 49% of them singletons. Sequenced input: blood. Receptors originate from a woman in her forties in good health. The CDR3 runs from the conserved cysteine through the conserved F or W. A D gene is named only where the DNA matches it firmly. Expanded clones get a size class; other rows say once, few or many, or leave the size out.

D gene,CDR3 length,J gene,V gene,clone size,CDR3 DNA,CDR3 protein
NA,16,TRBJ2-5,TRBV27,NA,TGTGCCAGCAGTTTGTCTCCCTACACAGGTTACGAGACCCAGTACTTC,CASSLSPYTGYETQYF
NA,13,TRBJ1-2,TRBV2,few,TGTGCCAGCAGTGAAGCGCACGGGGGTGGCTACACCTTC,CASSEAHGGGYTF
NA,13,TRBJ2-1,TRBV18,NA,TGTGCCAGCTCACCACAGGACCCCAGCGGGCAGTTCTTC,CASSPQDPSGQFF
TRBD1,15,TRBJ2-7,TRBV20-1,NA,TGCAGTGCTGGACCTGGGACAGGGAGCTCCTACGAGCAGTACTTC,CSAGPGTGSSYEQYF
NA,17,TRBJ2-7,TRBV7-4,NA,TGTGCCAGCAGCTTAGTAGCTAAACCCCTTAATCTTCGAATCGCGTACTTC,CASSLVAKPLNLRIAYF
TRBD2,17,TRBJ2-3,TRBV20-1,NA,TGCAGTGCTGACAGCGGGGTCCAGGGATATGGGACAGATACGCAGTATTTT,CSADSGVQGYGTDTQYF
NA,14,TRBJ1-1,TRBV20-1,once,TGCAGTGCTAGAGGGCTGGGGGGCCGAACTGAAGCTTTCTTT,CSARGLGGRTEAFF
NA,14,TRBJ2-7,TRBV6-6,few,TGTGCCAGCAAAGTGGCAGCAAATTCCTACGAGCAGTACTTC,CASKVAANSYEQYF
NA,15,TRBJ2-7,TRBV21-1,NA,TGTGCCAGCAGCAAATCCCGACAGTCCTCCTACGAGCAGTACTTC,CASSKSRQSSYEQYF
NA,13,TRBJ1-2,TRBV27,NA,TGTACCAGCAAACCCGGACAGATCTATGGCTACACCTTC,CTSKPGQIYGYTF
NA,16,TRBJ2-7,TRBV28,few,TGTGCCAGCAGCCTTGGAGGGGCTGGGGAGGCTTTCGAGCAGTACTTC,CASSLGGAGEAFEQYF
TRBD2,18,TRBJ2-5,TRBV6-2/TRBV6-3,NA,TGTGCCAGCAGTCATGGTCCCGGGACTAGGGGCTCGGGAGAGACCCAGTACTTC,CASSHGPGTRGSGETQYF
NA,12,TRBJ2-7,TRBV5-1,NA,TGCGCCAGCAGCCAGACTGTGAACGAGCAGTACTTC,CASSQTVNEQYF
NA,14,TRBJ2-3,TRBV9,once,TGTGCCAGCAGCGGGGGGGACCACACAGATACGCAGTATTTT,CASSGGDHTDTQYF
TRBD1,17,TRBJ1-5,TRBV28,NA,TGTGCCAGCAGTTTCAGGGACAGTACACTAGGGGATCAGCCCCAGCATTTT,CASSFRDSTLGDQPQHF
NA,13,TRBJ2-7,TRBV13,NA,TGTGTCAGCAGCTTAGGCGGGGAGAGGGAGCAGTACTTC,CVSSLGGEREQYF
TRBD2,18,TRBJ2-5,TRBV6-2/TRBV6-3,NA,TGTGCCAGCAGTTACTTCGGTCCGCGGGGGGGTCCCCAAGAGACCCAGTACTTC,CASSYFGPRGGPQETQYF
NA,12,TRBJ2-1,TRBV28,NA,TGTTGTGCGGGCCCGACCTACAATGAGCAGTTCTTC,CCAGPTYNEQFF